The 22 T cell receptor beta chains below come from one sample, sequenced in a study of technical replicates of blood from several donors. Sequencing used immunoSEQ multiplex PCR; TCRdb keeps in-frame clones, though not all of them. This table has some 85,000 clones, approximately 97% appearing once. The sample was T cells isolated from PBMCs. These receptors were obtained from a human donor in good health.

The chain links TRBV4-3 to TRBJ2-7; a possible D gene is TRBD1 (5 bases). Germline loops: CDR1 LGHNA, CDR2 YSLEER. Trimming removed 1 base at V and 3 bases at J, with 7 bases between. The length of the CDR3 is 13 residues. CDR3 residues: CASSQGTLYEQYF. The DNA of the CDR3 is TGCGCCAGCAGCCAAGGGACACTCTACGAGCAGTACTTC.

The CDR3 DNA reads as TGTGCCTGGGACAAGGGGGCGAGGAGCACTGAAGCTTTCTTT. Its translation: CAWDKGARSTEAFF. V usage is TRBV30 and J usage is TRBJ1-1; 7 bases align to TRBD1. The CDR3 has 14 residues. The V segment lost 5 bases and the J segment 4 bases; nucleotides outside the gene matches: 10. Germline CDR1 reads GTSNPN; CDR2 reads SVGIG (reference sequence).

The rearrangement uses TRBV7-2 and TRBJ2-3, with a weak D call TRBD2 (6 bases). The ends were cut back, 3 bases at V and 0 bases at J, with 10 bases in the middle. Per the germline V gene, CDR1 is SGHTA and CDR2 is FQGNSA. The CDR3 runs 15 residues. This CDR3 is CASSFLASSTDTQYF. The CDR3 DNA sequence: TGTGCCAGCAGCTTTCTAGCGTCAAGCACAGATACGCAGTATTTT.

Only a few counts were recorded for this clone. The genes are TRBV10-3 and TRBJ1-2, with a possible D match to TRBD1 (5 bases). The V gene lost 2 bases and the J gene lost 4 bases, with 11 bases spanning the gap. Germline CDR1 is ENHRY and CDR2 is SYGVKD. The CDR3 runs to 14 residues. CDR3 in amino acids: CAISEPRQPYGYTF. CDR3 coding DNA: TGTGCCATCAGTGAGCCGCGACAGCCCTATGGCTACACCTTC.

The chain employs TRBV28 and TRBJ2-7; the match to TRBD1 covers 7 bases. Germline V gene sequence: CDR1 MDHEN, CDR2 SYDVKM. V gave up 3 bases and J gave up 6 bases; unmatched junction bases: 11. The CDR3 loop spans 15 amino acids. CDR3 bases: TGTGCCAGCAGTTTGGGGGACAGCGTAGCCTCCGAGCAGTACTTC. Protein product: CASSLGDSVASEQYF.

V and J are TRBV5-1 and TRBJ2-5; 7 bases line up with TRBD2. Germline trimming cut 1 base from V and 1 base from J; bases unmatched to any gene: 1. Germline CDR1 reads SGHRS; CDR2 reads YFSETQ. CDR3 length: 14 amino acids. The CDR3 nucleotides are TGCGCCAGCAGCTTGCGCGGGGGCCAAGAGACCCAGTACTTC. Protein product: CASSLRGGQETQYF.

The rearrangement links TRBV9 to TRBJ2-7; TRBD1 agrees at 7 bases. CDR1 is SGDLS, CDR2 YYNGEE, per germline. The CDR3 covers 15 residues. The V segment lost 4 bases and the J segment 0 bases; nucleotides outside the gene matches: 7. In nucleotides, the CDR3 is TGTGCCAGCAGCCCCAGGGACAGACTCTCCTACGAGCAGTACTTC. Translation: CASSPRDRLSYEQYF.

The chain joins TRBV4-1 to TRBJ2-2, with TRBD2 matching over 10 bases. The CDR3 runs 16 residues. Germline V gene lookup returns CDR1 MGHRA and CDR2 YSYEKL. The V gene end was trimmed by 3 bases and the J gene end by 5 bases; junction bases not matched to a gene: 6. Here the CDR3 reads CASSHGSGRRTGELFF. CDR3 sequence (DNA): TGCGCCAGCAGCCACGGTAGCGGGAGGCGTACCGGGGAGCTGTTTTTT.

The DNA of the CDR3 is TGTGCCAGCAGCTTAGATAGGACAGGTTTCGCTGAAGCTTTCTTT. It yields the protein CASSLDRTGFAEAFF. The J gene is TRBJ1-1, the V gene TRBV11-2, with 7 bases matching TRBD1. V dropped 0 bases and J dropped 6; count of bases not matched to a gene: 7. The CDR3 loop spans 15 amino acids. CDR1 is SGHAT and CDR2 is FQNNGV in the germline V gene.

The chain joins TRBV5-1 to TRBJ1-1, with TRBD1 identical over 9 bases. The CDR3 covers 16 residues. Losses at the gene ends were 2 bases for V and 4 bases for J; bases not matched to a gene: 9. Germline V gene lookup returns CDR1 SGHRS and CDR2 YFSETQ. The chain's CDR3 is CASSFLGTGTSTEAFF. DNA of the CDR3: TGCGCCAGCAGCTTCTTAGGGACAGGGACAAGCACTGAAGCTTTCTTT. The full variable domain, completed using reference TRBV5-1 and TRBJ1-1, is KAGVTQTPRYLIKTRGQQVTLSCSPISGHRSVSWYQQTPGQGLQFLFEYFSETQRNKGNFPGRFSGRQFSNSRSEMNVSTLELGDSALYLCASSFLGTGTSTEAFFGQGTRLTVV.

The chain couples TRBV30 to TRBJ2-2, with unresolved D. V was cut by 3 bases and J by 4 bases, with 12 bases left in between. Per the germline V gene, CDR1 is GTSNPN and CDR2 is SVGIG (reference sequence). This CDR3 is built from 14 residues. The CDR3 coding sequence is TGTGCCTGGAGAATCGGGTTGACCACCGGGGAGCTGTTTTTT. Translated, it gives CAWRIGLTTGELFF.

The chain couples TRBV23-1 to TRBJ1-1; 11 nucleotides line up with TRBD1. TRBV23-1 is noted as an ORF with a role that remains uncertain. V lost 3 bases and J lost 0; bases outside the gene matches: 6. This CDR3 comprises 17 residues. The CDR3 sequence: CASSHRTGGNMNTEAFF. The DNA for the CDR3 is TGCGCCAGCAGTCACAGGACAGGGGGCAACATGAACACTGAAGCTTTCTTT.

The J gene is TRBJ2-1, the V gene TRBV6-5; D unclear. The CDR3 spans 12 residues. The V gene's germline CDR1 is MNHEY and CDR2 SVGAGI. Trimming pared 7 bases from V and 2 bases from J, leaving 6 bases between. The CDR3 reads CASTNTYNEQFF. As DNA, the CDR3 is TGTGCCAGCACCAACACCTACAATGAGCAGTTCTTC.

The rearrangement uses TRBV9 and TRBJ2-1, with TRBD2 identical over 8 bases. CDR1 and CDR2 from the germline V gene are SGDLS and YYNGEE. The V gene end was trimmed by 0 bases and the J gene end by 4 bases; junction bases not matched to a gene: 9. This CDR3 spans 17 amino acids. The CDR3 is CASSVGPGTSMYNEQFF. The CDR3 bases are TGTGCCAGCAGCGTAGGACCCGGGACTAGTATGTACAATGAGCAGTTCTTC.

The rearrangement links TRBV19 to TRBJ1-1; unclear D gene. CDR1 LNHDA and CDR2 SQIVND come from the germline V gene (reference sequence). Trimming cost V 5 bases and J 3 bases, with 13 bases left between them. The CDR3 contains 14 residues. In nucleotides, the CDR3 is TGTGCCAGTAGTCCCCTTGCGGTCTACACTGAAGCTTTCTTT. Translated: CASSPLAVYTEAFF.

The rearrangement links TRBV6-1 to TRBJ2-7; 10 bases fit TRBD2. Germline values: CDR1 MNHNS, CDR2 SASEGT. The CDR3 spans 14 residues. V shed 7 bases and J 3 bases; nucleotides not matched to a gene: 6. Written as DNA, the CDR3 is TGTGCCAGCACTCGGGCTAGCGGGAGCTACGAGCAGTACTTC. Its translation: CASTRASGSYEQYF.

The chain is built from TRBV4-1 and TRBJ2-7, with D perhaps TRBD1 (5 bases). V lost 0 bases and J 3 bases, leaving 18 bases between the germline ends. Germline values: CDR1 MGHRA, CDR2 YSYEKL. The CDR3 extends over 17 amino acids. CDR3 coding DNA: TGCGCCAGCAGCCAAGAAGGCCTGGTGACAGTGAACTACGAGCAGTACTTC. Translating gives CASSQEGLVTVNYEQYF.

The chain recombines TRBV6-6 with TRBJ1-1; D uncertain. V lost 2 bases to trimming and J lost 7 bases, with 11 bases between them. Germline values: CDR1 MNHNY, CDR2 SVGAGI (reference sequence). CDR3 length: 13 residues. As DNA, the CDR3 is TGTGCCAGCAGTTACGCCGGTTCTGTTGAAGCTTTCTTT. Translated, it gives CASSYAGSVEAFF.

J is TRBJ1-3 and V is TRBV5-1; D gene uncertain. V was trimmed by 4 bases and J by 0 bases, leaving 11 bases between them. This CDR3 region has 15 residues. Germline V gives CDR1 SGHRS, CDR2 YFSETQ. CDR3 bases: TGCGCCAGCAGCGGGTACACAGACTCTGGAAACACCATATATTTT. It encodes CASSGYTDSGNTIYF.

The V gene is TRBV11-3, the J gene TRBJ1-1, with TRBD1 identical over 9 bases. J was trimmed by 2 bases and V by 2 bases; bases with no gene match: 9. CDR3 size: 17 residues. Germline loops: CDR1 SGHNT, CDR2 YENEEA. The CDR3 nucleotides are TGTGCCAGCAGCTTACGGAAGTCGGGACAGGGTAACACTGAAGCTTTCTTT. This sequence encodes CASSLRKSGQGNTEAFF.

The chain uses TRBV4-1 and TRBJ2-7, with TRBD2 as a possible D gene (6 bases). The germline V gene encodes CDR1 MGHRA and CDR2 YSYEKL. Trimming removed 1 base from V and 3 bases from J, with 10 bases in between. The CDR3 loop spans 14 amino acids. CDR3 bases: TGCGCCAGCAGCCAAGGGGGGGTGAACTACGAGCAGTACTTC. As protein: CASSQGGVNYEQYF.

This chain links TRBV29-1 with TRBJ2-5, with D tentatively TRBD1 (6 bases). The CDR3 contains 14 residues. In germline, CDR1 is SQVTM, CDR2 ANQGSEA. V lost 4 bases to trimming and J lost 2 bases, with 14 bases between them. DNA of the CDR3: TGCAGCGTTGCCCGAGGGGGACCACAAGAGACCCAGTACTTC. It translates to CSVARGGPQETQYF.